A single sample gave rise to the 16 T cell receptor beta chains below, sequenced in a study of technical replicates of blood from a few donors. Method: immunoSEQ multiplex PCR; TCRdb's copy keeps in-frame clones and lacks some. The repertoire holds 80,000 to 100,000 clones, with approximately 95% as singletons. Sequencing was done on a sample of T cells isolated from PBMCs. The receptors were gathered from a human donor in good health.

In its sample, this clone was seen once. The gene calls are TRBV2 and TRBJ2-3; 11 bases match TRBD2. Germline CDR1 and CDR2: SNHLY and FYNNEI. J was trimmed by 1 base and V by 0 bases; bases with no gene match: 3. This CDR3 has 17 residues. In DNA form, the CDR3 reads TGTGCCAGCAGTGAAGCGATTAGCGGGAGGGGCACAGATACGCAGTATTTT. Protein: CASSEAISGRGTDTQYF.

The rearrangement links TRBV2 to TRBJ2-5; 8 nucleotides align to TRBD1. Trimming cost V 10 bases and J 4 bases; bases outside gene matches: 14. Germline V CDR1 and CDR2: SNHLY, FYNNEI. The CDR3 has 15 residues. CDR3 in DNA: TGTGCCACAATTCCGCAGGGGGCCGTGGCAGAGACCCAGTACTTC. Translation gives CATIPQGAVAETQYF.

The rearrangement joins TRBV19 to TRBJ2-2; 9 bases are shared with TRBD1. Germline V gene lookup returns CDR1 LNHDA and CDR2 SQIVND (reference sequence). The trim removed 5 bases at V and 6 bases at J, leaving 7 bases unmatched. This CDR3 contains 15 residues. CDR3 DNA: TGTGCCAGTAGTCTATGGACAGGGGCAGCCGGGGAGCTGTTTTTT. Amino acid sequence: CASSLWTGAAGELFF.

The chain uses TRBV28 and TRBJ2-3; TRBD1 might be the D (6 bases). The length of the CDR3 is 15 residues. Germline lookup yields CDR1 MDHEN and CDR2 SYDVKM. Between the trimmed V and J ends, which lost 2 bases and 2 bases, there was a span of 11 bases. The CDR3 spells CASSLRQAPTDTQYF. CDR3 DNA sequence: TGTGCCAGCAGTTTAAGACAGGCTCCCACAGATACGCAGTATTTT. Variable domain in full (rest from reference TRBV28 and TRBJ2-3): DVKVTQSSRYLVKRTGEKVFLECVQDMDHENMFWYRQDPGLGLRLIYFSYDVKMKEKGDIPEGYSVSREKKERFSLILESASTNQTSMYLCASSLRQAPTDTQYFGPGTRLTVL.

CDR3 in DNA: TGTGCCAGTAGTATAGTTTCCGGGACAGCAACTGAAGCTTTCTTT. It translates to CASSIVSGTATEAFF. The chain uses TRBV19 and TRBJ1-1; TRBD1 matches 7 bases. The CDR3 sequence is 15 residues long. Germline lookup yields CDR1 LNHDA and CDR2 SQIVND (reference sequence). The V segment lost 1 base and the J segment 5 bases; nucleotides outside the gene matches: 7. Based on the CDR3 plus reference TRBV19 and TRBJ1-1, the full variable domain is DGGITQSPKYLFRKEGQNVTLSCEQNLNHDAMYWYRQDPGQGLRLIYYSQIVNDFQKGDIAEGYSVSREKKESFPLTVTSAQKNPTAFYLCASSIVSGTATEAFFGQGTRLTVV.

Concerning this clone itself: Distinct nucleotide sequences in the sample also encode this CDR3. The CDR3: CAWSANQETQYF. As DNA, the CDR3 is TGTGCCTGGAGTGCCAACCAAGAGACCCAGTACTTC. V usage is TRBV30 and J usage is TRBJ2-5, with D hard to call. Germline V gene data show CDR1 as GTSNPN and CDR2 as SVGIG (reference sequence). This CDR3 has 12 amino acids. V lost 1 base, J lost 0 bases, and 3 bases lay in between.

CDR3 sequence: CASSQDSGPPLVQQFF. CDR3 sequence (DNA): TGTGCCAGCAGCCAAGATAGTGGGCCTCCCTTGGTTCAGCAGTTCTTC. The gene calls are TRBV4-2 and TRBJ2-1; D is unclear. In germline, CDR1 is LGHNA, CDR2 YNFKEQ. There are 16 residues in the CDR3. The V end was cut by 0 bases, the J end by 11 bases, with 20 bases between.

This clone came up a few times. The rearrangement uses TRBV2 and TRBJ1-1; D uncertain. Between the trimmed V and J ends, which lost 10 bases and 11 bases, there was a span of 11 bases. Germline CDR1 and CDR2: SNHLY and FYNNEI. The CDR3 is made up of 9 amino acids. This CDR3 reads CAIDEEAFF. The CDR3 DNA reads as TGTGCCATTGACGAGGAGGCTTTCTTT. The full variable domain, its missing parts supplied by reference TRBV2 and TRBJ1-1, is EPEVTQTPSHQVTQMGQEVILRCVPISNHLYFYWYRQILGQKVEFLVSFYNNEISEKSEIFDDQFSVERPDGSNFTLKIRSTKLEDSAMYFCAIDEEAFFGQGTRLTVV.

Written as DNA, the CDR3 is TGTGCCAGCAGCTTAGGAACCGAGGGGGCCGGCGGCTACACCTTC. This gives the protein CASSLGTEGAGGYTF. The chain is built from TRBV7-8 and TRBJ1-2; TRBD1 matches at 7 bases. The CDR3 spans 15 residues. V was pared by 1 base and J by 8 bases, with 10 bases of the junction left unmatched. Germline V lookup: CDR1 SGHVS, CDR2 FQNEAQ.

Note on this clone: At one boundary the junction diverges from the germline segment, which might be a read error. The chain combines TRBV28 with TRBJ1-2; D remains unclear. This CDR3 comprises 14 residues. CDR1 and CDR2 from the germline V gene are MDHEN and SYDVKM. The CDR3 bases are TGTGCCAGCCGTTTAGTGCGTTCTGGCTATGGCTACACCTTC. It encodes CASRLVRSGYGYTF.

This rearrangement joins TRBV18 to TRBJ2-5; 8 bases line up with TRBD2. J gave up 7 bases and V 2 bases, and 12 bases lay outside the gene matches. Germline-derived CDR1 and CDR2 are KGHSH and LQKENI. The CDR3 contains 16 residues. As DNA, the CDR3 is TGTGCCAGCTCACCAACTACGGGTAGCGGGGCCCCGACCCAGTACTTC. As protein: CASSPTTGSGAPTQYF.

This rearrangement joins TRBV29-1 to TRBJ2-5; unclear D gene. The CDR3 has 13 amino acids. CDR1 is SQVTM and CDR2 is ANQGSEA in the germline V gene. Deletions cut 4 bases from V and 4 bases from J, with 13 bases between. This CDR3 is CSVVGRMLETQYF. CDR3 DNA sequence: TGCAGCGTTGTGGGCAGGATGTTAGAGACCCAGTACTTC.

This chain joins TRBV15 and TRBJ2-1, with D possibly TRBD2 on 6 matching bases. The germline V gene encodes CDR1 LNHNV and CDR2 YYDKDF (reference sequence). V was clipped by 7 bases and J by 7 bases, with 14 bases between them. There are 13 residues in the CDR3. CDR3 amino acids: CATTLARGNEQFF. In DNA form, the CDR3 reads TGTGCCACCACCCTAGCCCGGGGGAATGAGCAGTTCTTC.

This rearrangement joins TRBV5-1 to TRBJ1-2; 7 nucleotides line up with TRBD1. CDR3 length: 15 residues. The germline V gene encodes CDR1 SGHRS and CDR2 YFSETQ. V dropped 4 bases and J dropped 4; count of bases not matched to a gene: 10. The CDR3 region is CASSPTNRDSYGYTF. CDR3 in DNA: TGCGCCAGCAGCCCAACAAACAGGGACAGCTATGGCTACACCTTC.

There are a few counts of this clone. This chain uses TRBV7-3 with TRBJ2-3; a possible D gene is TRBD1 (6 bases). This CDR3 has 14 amino acids. The germline V gene has CDR1 SGHTA and CDR2 FQGTGA. V shed 5 bases and J shed 7 bases, with 16 bases lying between them. For the CDR3, the DNA is TGTGCCAGCAGCCCCACAGGGTCCCAGAATACGCAGTATTTT. It translates to CASSPTGSQNTQYF.

The gene calls are TRBV10-3 and TRBJ2-1; D gene ambiguous. This CDR3 is built from 15 residues. CDR1 and CDR2 (germline): ENHRY, SYGVKD. Trimming took off 4 bases at V and 3 bases at J, with 13 bases between the two ends. CDR3 loop: CAISVGPPDYNEQFF. CDR3 DNA sequence: TGTGCCATCAGTGTTGGGCCCCCCGACTACAATGAGCAGTTCTTC.